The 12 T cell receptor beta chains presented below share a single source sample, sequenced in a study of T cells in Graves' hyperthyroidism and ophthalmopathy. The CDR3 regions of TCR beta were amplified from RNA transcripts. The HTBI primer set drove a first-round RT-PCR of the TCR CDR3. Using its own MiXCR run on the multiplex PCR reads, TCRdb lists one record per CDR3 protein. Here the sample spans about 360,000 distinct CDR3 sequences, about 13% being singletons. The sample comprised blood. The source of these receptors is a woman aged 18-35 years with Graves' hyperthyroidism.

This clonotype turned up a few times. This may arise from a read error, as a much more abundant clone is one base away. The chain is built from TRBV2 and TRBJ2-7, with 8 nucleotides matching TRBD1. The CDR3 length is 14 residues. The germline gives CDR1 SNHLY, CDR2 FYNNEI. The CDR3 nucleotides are TGTGCCAGCAATTACAAGGGACAGGCCTACGGGCAGTACTTC. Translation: CASNYKGQAYGQYF.

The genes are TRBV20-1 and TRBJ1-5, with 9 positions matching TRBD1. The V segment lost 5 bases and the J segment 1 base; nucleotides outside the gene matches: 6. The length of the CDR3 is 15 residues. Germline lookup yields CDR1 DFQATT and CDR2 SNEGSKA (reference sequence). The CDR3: CSAAPGQGSNQPQHF. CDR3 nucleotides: TGCAGTGCTGCCCCGGGACAGGGAAGCAATCAGCCCCAGCATTTT.

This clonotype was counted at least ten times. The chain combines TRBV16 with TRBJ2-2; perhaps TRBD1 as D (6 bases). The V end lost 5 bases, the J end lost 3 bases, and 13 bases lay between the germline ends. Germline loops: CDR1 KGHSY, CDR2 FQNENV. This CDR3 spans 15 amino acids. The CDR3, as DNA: TGTGCCAGCAGCTACGGACAGCCCTACACCGGGGAGCTGTTTTTT. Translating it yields CASSYGQPYTGELFF.

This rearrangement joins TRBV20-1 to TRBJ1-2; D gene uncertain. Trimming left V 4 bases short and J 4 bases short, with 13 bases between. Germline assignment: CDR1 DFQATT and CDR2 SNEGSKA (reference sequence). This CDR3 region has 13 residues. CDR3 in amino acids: CSATGYESYGYTF. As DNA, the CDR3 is TGCAGTGCTACGGGGTACGAGTCCTATGGCTACACCTTC.

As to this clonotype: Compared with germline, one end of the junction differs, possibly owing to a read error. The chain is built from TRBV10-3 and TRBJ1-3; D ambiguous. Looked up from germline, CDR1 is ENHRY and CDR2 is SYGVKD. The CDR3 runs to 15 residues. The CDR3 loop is CAIRASGISGDTIYF. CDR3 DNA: TGTGCCATCAGGGCCTCAGGTATCTCTGGAGACACCATATATTTT.

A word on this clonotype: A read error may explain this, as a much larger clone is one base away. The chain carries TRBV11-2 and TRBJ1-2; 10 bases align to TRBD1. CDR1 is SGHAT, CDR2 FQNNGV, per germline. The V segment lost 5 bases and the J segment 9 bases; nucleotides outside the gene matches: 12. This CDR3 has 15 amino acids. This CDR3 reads CASSPHRDRGARYTF. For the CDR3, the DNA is TGTGCCAGCAGCCCCCACCGGGACAGGGGCGCTCGCTACACCTTC.

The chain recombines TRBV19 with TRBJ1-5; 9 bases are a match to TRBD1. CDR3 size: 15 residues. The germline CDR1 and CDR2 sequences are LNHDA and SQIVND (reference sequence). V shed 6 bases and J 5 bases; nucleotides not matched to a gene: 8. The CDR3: CASSVDRGGYQPQHF. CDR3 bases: TGTGCCAGTAGCGTGGACAGGGGAGGGTATCAGCCCCAGCATTTT.

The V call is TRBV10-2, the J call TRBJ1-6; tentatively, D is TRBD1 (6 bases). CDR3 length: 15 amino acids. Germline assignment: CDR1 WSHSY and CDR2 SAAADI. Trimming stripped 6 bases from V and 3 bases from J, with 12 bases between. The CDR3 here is CASSQGYDYNSPLHF. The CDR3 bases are TGCGCCAGCAGCCAGGGGTACGACTATAATTCACCCCTCCACTTT.

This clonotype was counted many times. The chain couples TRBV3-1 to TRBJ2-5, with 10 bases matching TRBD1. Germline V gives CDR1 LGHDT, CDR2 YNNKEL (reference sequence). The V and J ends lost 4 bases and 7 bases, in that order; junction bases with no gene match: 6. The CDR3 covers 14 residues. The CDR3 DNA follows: TGTGCCAGCAGCCCGGGACAGGGGCAGGGGACCCAGTACTTC. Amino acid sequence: CASSPGQGQGTQYF.

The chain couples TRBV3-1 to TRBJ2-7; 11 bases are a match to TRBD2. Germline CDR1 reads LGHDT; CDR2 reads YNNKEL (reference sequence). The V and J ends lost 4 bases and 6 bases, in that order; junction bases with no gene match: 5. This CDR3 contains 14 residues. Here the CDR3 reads CASSLLAGDGEQYF. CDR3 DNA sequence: TGTGCCAGCAGCCTACTAGCGGGGGATGGCGAGCAGTACTTC.

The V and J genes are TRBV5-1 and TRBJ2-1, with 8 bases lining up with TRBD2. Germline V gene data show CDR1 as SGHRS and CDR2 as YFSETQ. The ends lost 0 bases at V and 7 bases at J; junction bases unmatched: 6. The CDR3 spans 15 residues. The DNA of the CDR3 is TGCGCCAGCAGCTTGGGACTAGCGTCTGGGAATGAGCAGTTCTTC. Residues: CASSLGLASGNEQFF.

This CDR3 is CASSLSGAGANVLTF. The CDR3 nucleotides read TGTGCCAGCAGCCTATCCGGGGCTGGGGCCAACGTCCTGACTTTC. This rearrangement joins TRBV9 to TRBJ2-6; D perhaps matches TRBD2 (5 bases). V gave up 4 bases and J gave up 2 bases, with 10 bases separating them. This CDR3 comprises 15 residues. Germline V gene sequence: CDR1 SGDLS, CDR2 YYNGEE.